This T cell receptor beta chain was sequenced during a study of T cell repertoires in cytomegalovirus infection. A remark on this clonotype: Its antigen remains unknown.

Looked up from germline, CDR1 is SGHDN and CDR2 is FVKESK. The V and J ends lost 0 bases and 0 bases respectively, with 8 bases between them. The CDR3 contains 15 residues. Via MiXCR, TCRdb re-called the reads, giving one row per CDR3 protein. The sample includes 55,000 to 70,000 distinct CDR3 sequences, 20% to 25% of them seen just once. What was sequenced was PBMCs, sequenced either directly or after in vitro stimulation (not recorded which). This receptor was obtained from a human donor in good health (CMV status not recorded). Some clones in this sample may be carry-over from other donors' samples. This sequence joins TRBV14 and TRBJ1-1; the D is unclear. The CDR3 DNA follows: TGTGCCAGCAGCCAAGAAGAGGTCATGAACACTGAAGCTTTCTTT. Its protein is CASSQEEVMNTEAFF. The whole variable domain, remainder taken from reference TRBV14 and TRBJ1-1, is EAGVTQFPSHSVIEKGQTVTLRCDPISGHDNLYWYRRVMGKEIKFLLHFVKESKQDESGMPNNRFLAERTGGTYSTLKVQPAELEDSGVYFCASSQEEVMNTEAFFGQGTRLTVV.